The 11 T cell receptor beta chains presented below share a single source sample, sequenced in a study of beta chain features in type 1 diabetes. The investigators reverse transcribed all of the isolated RNA, so they sequenced expressed TCRB transcripts. Clones were sequenced by immunoSEQ multiplex PCR, and TCRdb holds only the in-frame ones, with some missing. The sample includes 860,000 or so clones, about 17% of them seen just once. Sequencing was carried out using naive CD4+ T cells from blood. These receptors all stem from a woman aged 18-35 years in good health.

This clone was counted between two and nine times. This sequence joins TRBV27 and TRBJ1-1; 8 bases agree with TRBD1. J gave up 10 bases and V 1 base, and 11 bases lay outside the gene matches. The CDR3 runs 15 residues. CDR1 is MNHEY, CDR2 SMNVEV, per germline (reference sequence). The DNA of the CDR3 is TGTGCCAGCAGTTTATTAGGCCAGGGGGCAGGTTTAGCTTTCTTT. It is translated as CASSLLGQGAGLAFF.

The sample holds a few counts of this clone. The chain couples TRBV28 to TRBJ2-4; D tentatively reads TRBD1 or TRBD2 (5 bases each). The length of the CDR3 is 18 residues. Trimming cost V 4 bases and J 1 base, with 20 bases left between them. Germline assignment: CDR1 MDHEN and CDR2 SYDVKM. Here the CDR3 DNA reads TGTGCCAGCAGTTCTTTCCCCCGCAGTAGGGACGCCAAAAACATTCAGTACTTC. As protein: CASSSFPRSRDAKNIQYF. Drawing the rest from reference TRBV28 and TRBJ2-4, the complete variable domain is DVKVTQSSRYLVKRTGEKVFLECVQDMDHENMFWYRQDPGLGLRLIYFSYDVKMKEKGDIPEGYSVSREKKERFSLILESASTNQTSMYLCASSSFPRSRDAKNIQYFGAGTRLSVL.

The chain uses TRBV27 and TRBJ2-2, with a weak D call TRBD2 (6 bases). V was clipped by 6 bases and J by 6 bases, with 14 bases between them. This CDR3 has 14 residues. CDR1 MNHEY and CDR2 SMNVEV come from the germline V gene (reference sequence). The CDR3 protein is CASRGGALAGELFF. As DNA, the CDR3 is TGTGCCAGCAGAGGCGGGGCATTAGCCGGGGAGCTGTTTTTT.

This clone came up a few times. The genes are TRBV5-5 and TRBJ2-7; possibly TRBD1 for D (6 bases). The germline CDR1 and CDR2 sequences are SGHKS and YYEKEE (reference sequence). Trimming removed 3 bases at V and 2 bases at J, with 12 bases between. The CDR3 is 14 residues long. The CDR3 DNA follows: TGTGCCAGCAGCTACAGGGACGGAACCTACGAGCAGTACTTC. This codes for CASSYRDGTYEQYF.

This clone has only a few counts. V and J are TRBV18 and TRBJ2-1, with 7 bases matching TRBD1. V was pared by 3 bases and J by 2 bases, with 7 bases of the junction left unmatched. The CDR3 length is 16 residues. The germline CDR1 and CDR2 sequences are KGHSH and LQKENI. CDR3: CASSPATGTAYNEQFF. Written as DNA, the CDR3 is TGTGCCAGCTCACCGGCCACCGGGACAGCCTACAATGAGCAGTTCTTC.

This clone was seen a few times. The rearrangement uses TRBV6-1 and TRBJ2-6; 7 nucleotides agree with TRBD1. The germline gives CDR1 MNHNS, CDR2 SASEGT. This CDR3 is 18 amino acids long. The V gene end was trimmed by 3 bases and the J gene end by 2 bases; junction bases not matched to a gene: 10. The CDR3 here is CASSDDRELFAGANVLTF. The CDR3 region has the DNA TGTGCCAGCAGTGATGACAGGGAGCTTTTCGCTGGGGCCAACGTCCTGACTTTC.

The V gene is TRBV6-1, the J gene TRBJ2-7, with 11 bases that match TRBD2. V was pared by 6 bases and J by 0 bases, with 4 bases of the junction left unmatched. The CDR3 loop spans 15 amino acids. Per germline, CDR1 MNHNS and CDR2 SASEGT. CDR3 amino acids: CASRLAGVSSYEQYF. The DNA for the CDR3 is TGTGCCAGCAGACTAGCGGGAGTGAGCTCCTACGAGCAGTACTTC.

This clone was detected only a few times. V and J are TRBV29-1 and TRBJ2-3; no reliable D call. The CDR3 covers 12 residues. Trimming shortened V by 5 bases and J by 7 bases, and 13 bases separated the two germline ends. The germline CDR1 and CDR2 sequences are SQVTM and ANQGSEA. DNA for the CDR3: TGCAGCGTTAAGGCCACACAGAATACGCAGTATTTT. It encodes CSVKATQNTQYF.

The table lists this clone with a few counts. The V call is TRBV29-1, the J call TRBJ2-1; no definite D call. From germline, CDR1 is SQVTM and CDR2 ANQGSEA. Trimming pared 5 bases from V and 3 bases from J, leaving 8 bases between. The CDR3 is made up of 12 amino acids. The CDR3 is CSVHGLYNEQFF. The CDR3 DNA reads TGCAGCGTTCACGGGCTCTACAATGAGCAGTTCTTC.

This chain links TRBV6-1 with TRBJ1-5, with D perhaps TRBD1 (5 bases). The CDR3 has 12 amino acids. The V gene's germline CDR1 is MNHNS and CDR2 SASEGT. V gave up 10 bases and J gave up 6 bases, with 13 bases separating them. CDR3 DNA: TGTGCCATCAGCCAGGGAACTCAGCCCCAGCATTTT. It specifies CAISQGTQPQHF.

In this sample, this clone turned up a few times. This rearrangement joins TRBV6-5 to TRBJ2-1; 8 bases match TRBD2. V lost 6 bases, J lost 4 bases, and 5 bases stayed unmatched. The length of the CDR3 is 14 residues. Per germline, CDR1 MNHEY and CDR2 SVGAGI. CDR3 bases: TGTGCCAGCAGGGGCGGGAGGTTTTACAATGAGCAGTTCTTC. Translation gives CASRGGRFYNEQFF.